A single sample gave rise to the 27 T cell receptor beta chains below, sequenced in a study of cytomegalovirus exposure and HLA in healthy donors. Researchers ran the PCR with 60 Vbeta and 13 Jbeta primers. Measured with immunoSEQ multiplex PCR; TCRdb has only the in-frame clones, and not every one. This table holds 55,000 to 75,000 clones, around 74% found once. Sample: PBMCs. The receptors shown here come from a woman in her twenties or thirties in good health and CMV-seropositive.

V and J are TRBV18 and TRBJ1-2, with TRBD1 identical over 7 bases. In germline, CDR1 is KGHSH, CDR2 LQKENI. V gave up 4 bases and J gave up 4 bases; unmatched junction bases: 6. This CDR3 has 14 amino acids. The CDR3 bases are TGTGCCAGCTCACGGGACAGAACAAGCTATGGCTACACCTTC. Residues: CASSRDRTSYGYTF. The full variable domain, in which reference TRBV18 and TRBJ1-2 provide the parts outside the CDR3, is NAGVMQNPRHLVRRRGQEARLRCSPMKGHSHVYWYRQLPEEGLKFMVYLQKENIIDESGMPKERFSAEFPKEGPSILRIQQVVRGDSAAYFCASSRDRTSYGYTFGSGTRLTVV.

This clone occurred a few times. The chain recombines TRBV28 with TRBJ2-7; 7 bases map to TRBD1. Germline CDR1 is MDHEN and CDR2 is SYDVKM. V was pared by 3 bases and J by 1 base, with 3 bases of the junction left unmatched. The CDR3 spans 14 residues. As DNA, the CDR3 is TGTGCCAGCAGTTTGACAGGGATTTCCTACGAGCAGTACTTC. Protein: CASSLTGISYEQYF.

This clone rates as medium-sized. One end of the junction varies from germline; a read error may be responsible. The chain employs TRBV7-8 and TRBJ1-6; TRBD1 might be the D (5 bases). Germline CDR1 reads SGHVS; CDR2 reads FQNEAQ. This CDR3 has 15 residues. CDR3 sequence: CASSSGSSFNSPLHF. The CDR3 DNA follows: TGTGCCAGCAGCTCAGGGTCTTCCTTTAATTCACCCCTCCACTTT.

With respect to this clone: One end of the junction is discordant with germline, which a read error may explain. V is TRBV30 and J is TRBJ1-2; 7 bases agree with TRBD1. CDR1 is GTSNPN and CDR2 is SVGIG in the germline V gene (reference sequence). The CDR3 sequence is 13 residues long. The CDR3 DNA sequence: TGTGCCTCGAGTTGGGCAGGGGGCTATGGCTACACCTTC. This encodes CASSWAGGYGYTF.

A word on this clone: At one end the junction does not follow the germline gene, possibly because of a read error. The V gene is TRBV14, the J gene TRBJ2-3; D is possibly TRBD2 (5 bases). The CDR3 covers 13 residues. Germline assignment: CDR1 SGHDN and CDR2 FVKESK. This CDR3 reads CASSQDLDSRRNF. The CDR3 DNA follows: TGTGCCAGCAGCCAAGATTTAGACTCTCGGAGGAATTTT.

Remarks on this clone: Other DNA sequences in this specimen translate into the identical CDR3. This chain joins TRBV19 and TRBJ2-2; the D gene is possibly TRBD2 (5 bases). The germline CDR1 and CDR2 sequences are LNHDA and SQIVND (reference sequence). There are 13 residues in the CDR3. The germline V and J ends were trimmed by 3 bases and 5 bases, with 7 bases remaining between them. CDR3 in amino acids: CASSMSGTGELFF. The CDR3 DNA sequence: TGTGCCAGTAGTATGTCGGGGACCGGGGAGCTGTTTTTT.

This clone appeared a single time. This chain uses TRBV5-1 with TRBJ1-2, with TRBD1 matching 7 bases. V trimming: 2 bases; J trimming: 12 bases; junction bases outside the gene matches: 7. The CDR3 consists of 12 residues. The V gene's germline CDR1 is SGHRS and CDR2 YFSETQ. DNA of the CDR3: TGCGCCAGCAGCTTCGACAGGGCCAGCAACACCTTC. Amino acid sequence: CASSFDRASNTF.

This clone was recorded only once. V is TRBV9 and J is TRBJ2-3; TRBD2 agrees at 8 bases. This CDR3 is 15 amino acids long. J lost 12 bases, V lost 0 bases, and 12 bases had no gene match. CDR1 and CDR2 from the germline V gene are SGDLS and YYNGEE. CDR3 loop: CASSVAGGPTSPQYF. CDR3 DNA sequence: TGTGCCAGCAGCGTAGCGGGAGGGCCCACCTCGCCCCAGTATTTT.

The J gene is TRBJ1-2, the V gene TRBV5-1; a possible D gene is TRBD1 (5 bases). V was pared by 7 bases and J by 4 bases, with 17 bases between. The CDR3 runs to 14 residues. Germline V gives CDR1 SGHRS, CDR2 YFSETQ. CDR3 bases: TGCGCCAGCGGAACAGTTGGGGCGGCCTATGGCTACACCTTC. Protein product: CASGTVGAAYGYTF. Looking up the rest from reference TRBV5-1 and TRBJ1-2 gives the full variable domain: KAGVTQTPRYLIKTRGQQVTLSCSPISGHRSVSWYQQTPGQGLQFLFEYFSETQRNKGNFPGRFSGRQFSNSRSEMNVSTLELGDSALYLCASGTVGAAYGYTFGSGTRLTVV.

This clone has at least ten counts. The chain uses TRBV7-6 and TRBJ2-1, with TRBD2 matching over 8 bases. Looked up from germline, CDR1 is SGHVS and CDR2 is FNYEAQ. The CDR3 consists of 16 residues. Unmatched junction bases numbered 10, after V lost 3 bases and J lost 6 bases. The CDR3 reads CASSFSGSGSVNEQFF. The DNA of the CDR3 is TGTGCCAGCAGCTTCTCGGGGAGCGGGAGTGTCAATGAGCAGTTCTTC.

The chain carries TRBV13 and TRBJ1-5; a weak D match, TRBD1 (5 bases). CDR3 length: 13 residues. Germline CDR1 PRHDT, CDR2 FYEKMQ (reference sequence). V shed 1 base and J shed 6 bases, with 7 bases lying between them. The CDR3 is CASSLDRSQPQHF. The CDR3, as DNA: TGTGCCAGCAGCTTAGACAGGAGTCAGCCCCAGCATTTT.

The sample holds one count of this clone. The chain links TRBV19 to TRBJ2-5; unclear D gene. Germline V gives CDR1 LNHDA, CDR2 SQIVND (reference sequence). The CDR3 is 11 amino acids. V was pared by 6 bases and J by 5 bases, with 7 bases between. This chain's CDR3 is CASSSAETQYF. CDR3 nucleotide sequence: TGTGCCAGTAGCAGCGCCGAGACCCAGTACTTC. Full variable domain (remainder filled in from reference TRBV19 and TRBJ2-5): DGGITQSPKYLFRKEGQNVTLSCEQNLNHDAMYWYRQDPGQGLRLIYYSQIVNDFQKGDIAEGYSVSREKKESFPLTVTSAQKNPTAFYLCASSSAETQYFGPGTRLLVL.

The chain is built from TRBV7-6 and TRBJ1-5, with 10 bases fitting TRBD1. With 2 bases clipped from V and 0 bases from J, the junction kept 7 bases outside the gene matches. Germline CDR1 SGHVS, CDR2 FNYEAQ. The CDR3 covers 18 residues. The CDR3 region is CASSLLAGTGDSNQPQHF. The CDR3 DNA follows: TGTGCCAGCAGCTTATTAGCCGGGACAGGGGATAGCAATCAGCCCCAGCATTTT. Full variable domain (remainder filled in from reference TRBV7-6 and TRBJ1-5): GAGVSQSPRYKVTKRGQDVALRCDPISGHVSLYWYRQALGQGPEFLTYFNYEAQQDKSGLPNDRFSAERPEGSISTLTIQRTEQRDSAMYRCASSLLAGTGDSNQPQHFGDGTRLSIL.

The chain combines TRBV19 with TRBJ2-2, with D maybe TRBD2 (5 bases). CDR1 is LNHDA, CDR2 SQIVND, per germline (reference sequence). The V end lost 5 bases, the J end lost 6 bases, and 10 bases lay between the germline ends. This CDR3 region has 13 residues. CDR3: CASSGWGAGELFF. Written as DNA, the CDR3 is TGTGCCAGTAGTGGTTGGGGAGCCGGGGAGCTGTTTTTT.

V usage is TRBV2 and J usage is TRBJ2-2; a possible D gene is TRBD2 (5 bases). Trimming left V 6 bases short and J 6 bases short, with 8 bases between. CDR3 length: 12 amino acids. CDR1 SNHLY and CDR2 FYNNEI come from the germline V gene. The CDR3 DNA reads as TGTGCCAGCAGGGCCGGGGCCGGGGAGCTGTTTTTT. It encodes CASRAGAGELFF.

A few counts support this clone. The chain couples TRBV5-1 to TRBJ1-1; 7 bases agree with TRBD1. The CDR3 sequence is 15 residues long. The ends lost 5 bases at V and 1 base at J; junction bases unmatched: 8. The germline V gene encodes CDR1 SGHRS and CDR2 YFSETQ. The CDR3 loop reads CASRDPGQKNTEAFF. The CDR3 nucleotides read TGCGCCAGCAGAGATCCGGGACAGAAGAACACTGAAGCTTTCTTT. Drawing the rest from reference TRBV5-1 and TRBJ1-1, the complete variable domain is KAGVTQTPRYLIKTRGQQVTLSCSPISGHRSVSWYQQTPGQGLQFLFEYFSETQRNKGNFPGRFSGRQFSNSRSEMNVSTLELGDSALYLCASRDPGQKNTEAFFGQGTRLTVV.

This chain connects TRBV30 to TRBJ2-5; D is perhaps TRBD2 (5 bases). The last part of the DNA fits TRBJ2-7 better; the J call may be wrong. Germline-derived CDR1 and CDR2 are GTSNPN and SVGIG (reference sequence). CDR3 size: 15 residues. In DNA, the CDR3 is TGTGCCTGGAGCCCGGTCGGAGGTAAACCGTACGAGCAGTACTTC. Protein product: CAWSPVGGKPYEQYF.

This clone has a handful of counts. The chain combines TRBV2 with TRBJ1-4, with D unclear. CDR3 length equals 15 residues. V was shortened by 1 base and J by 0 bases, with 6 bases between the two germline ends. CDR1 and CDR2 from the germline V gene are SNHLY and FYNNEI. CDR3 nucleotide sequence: TGTGCCAGCAGTGAAGTGCAGACAACTAATGAAAAACTGTTTTTT. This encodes CASSEVQTTNEKLFF.

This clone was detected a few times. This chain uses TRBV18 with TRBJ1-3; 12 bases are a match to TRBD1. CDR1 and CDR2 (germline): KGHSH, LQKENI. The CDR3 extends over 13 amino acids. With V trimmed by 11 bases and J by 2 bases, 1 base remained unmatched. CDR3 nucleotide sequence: TGTGCCGGGACAGGGGGCACTGGAAACACCATATATTTT. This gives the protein CAGTGGTGNTIYF.

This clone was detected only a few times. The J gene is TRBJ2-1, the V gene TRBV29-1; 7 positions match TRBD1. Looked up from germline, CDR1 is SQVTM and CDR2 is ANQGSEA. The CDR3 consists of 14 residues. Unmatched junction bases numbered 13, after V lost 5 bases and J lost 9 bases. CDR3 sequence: CSVKRQGDHGEQFF. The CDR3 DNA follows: TGCAGCGTTAAACGTCAGGGGGATCACGGTGAGCAGTTCTTC.

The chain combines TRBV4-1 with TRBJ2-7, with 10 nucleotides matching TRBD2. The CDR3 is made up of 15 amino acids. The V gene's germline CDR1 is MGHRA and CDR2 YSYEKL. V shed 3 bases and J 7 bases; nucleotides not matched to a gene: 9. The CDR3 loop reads CASSHPLAGAGEQYF. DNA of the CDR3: TGCGCCAGCAGCCACCCCCTAGCGGGGGCGGGAGAGCAGTACTTC.

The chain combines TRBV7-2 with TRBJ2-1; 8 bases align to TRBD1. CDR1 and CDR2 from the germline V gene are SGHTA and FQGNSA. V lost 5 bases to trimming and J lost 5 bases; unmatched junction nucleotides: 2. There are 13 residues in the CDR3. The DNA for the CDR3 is TGTGCCAGCAGCCGGACAGGGAACAATGAGCAGTTCTTC. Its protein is CASSRTGNNEQFF.

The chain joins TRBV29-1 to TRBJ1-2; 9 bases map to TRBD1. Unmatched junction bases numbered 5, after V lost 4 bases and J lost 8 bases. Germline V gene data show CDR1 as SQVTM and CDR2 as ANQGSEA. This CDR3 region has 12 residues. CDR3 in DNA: TGCAGCGTTGTAGGGACAGGGTTCGGCTACACCTTC. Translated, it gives CSVVGTGFGYTF.

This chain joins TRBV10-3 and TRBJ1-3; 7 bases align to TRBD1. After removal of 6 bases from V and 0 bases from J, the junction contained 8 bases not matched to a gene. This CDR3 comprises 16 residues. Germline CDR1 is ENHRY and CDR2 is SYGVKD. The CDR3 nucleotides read TGTGCCATCAGGGGGGACAGTGCCGACTCTGGAAACACCATATATTTT. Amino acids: CAIRGDSADSGNTIYF.

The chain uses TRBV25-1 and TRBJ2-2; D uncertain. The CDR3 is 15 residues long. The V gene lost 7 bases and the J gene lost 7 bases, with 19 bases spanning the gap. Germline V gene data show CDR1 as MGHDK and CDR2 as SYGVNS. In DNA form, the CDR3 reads TGTGCCAGCACGGAAAGTGGGCTACCAATCGGGGAGCTGTTTTTT. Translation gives CASTESGLPIGELFF.

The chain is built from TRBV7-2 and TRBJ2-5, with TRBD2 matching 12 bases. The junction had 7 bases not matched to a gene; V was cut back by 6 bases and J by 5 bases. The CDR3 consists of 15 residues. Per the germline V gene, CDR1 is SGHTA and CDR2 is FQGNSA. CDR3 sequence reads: CASRATSGRVETQYF. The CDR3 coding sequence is TGTGCCAGCAGAGCGACTAGCGGGAGAGTTGAGACCCAGTACTTC.

This CDR3 is CASSQVPGSSYNEQFF. The CDR3 coding sequence is TGTGCCAGCAGCCAAGTCCCCGGGAGCTCCTACAATGAGCAGTTCTTC. The rearrangement uses TRBV14 and TRBJ2-1, with D maybe TRBD2 (6 bases). The V end was cut by 1 base, the J end by 0 bases, with 10 bases between. The CDR3 totals 16 residues. Per germline, CDR1 SGHDN and CDR2 FVKESK.